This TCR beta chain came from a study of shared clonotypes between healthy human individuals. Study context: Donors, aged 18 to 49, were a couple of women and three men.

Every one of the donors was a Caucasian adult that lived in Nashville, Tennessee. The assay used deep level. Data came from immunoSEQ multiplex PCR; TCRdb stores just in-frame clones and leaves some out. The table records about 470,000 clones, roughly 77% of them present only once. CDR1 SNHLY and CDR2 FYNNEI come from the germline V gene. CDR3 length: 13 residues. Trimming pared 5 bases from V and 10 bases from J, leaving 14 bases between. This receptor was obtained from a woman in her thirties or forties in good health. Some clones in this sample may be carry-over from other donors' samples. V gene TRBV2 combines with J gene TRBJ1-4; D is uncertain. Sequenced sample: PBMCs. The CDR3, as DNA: TGTGCCAGCAGTTTTGGGAACCGAGGAAAACTGTTTTTT. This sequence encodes CASSFGNRGKLFF.